This T cell receptor (beta chain) originates from a study of T cell responses to AZD1222 COVID-19 vaccine. This table comes from immunoSEQ multiplex PCR, and its TCRdb copy is limited to in-frame clones, with some not included. The sample records around 180,000 clones, around 88% being singletons. The receptor's source is an adult in good health. The input for sequencing was peripheral blood, taken on day 0 of AZD1222 vaccination.

DNA for the CDR3: TGTGCCAGCAGCCAAGGAAAGTCCTATCAGCCCCAGCATTTT. Translation gives CASSQGKSYQPQHF. V is TRBV5-5 and J is TRBJ1-5; unclear D gene. Trimming cost V 4 bases and J 5 bases, with 13 bases left between them. CDR1 and CDR2 from the germline V gene are SGHKS and YYEKEE (reference sequence). This CDR3 comprises 14 residues. The variable domain in full, with the rest retrieved from reference TRBV5-5 and TRBJ1-5, is DAGVTQSPTHLIKTRGQQVTLRCSPISGHKSVSWYQQVLGQGPQFIFQYYEKEERGRGNFPDRFSARQFPNYSSELNVNALLLGDSALYLCASSQGKSYQPQHFGDGTRLSIL.